What follows are 8 T cell receptor beta chains derived from one specimen sequenced in a study of T-cell reconstitution after alpha-beta-depleted transplantation in children (TCRdb year 2016). The receptor library was made with PCR. Sequencing was carried out with an Illumina HiSeq 2500. Molecular barcoding was employed in the preparation of TCR libraries, with unique molecular identifiers being used to normalize TCRbeta repertoire quantification. TCRdb reanalyzed the raw reads on its own, using fastp at Q25 for trimming and MiXCR for clone calling, and kept in-frame beta chains. Entries that share a CDR3 protein sequence are merged under the most common genes and DNA. In this sample the table shows about 980,000 distinct CDR3 sequences, about 30% of which occur a single time. The top ten constitute approximately 30% of the sample. In the paper's terms, the treatment or condition label means: allogeneic hematopoietic cell transplantation with graft depleted of TCRalphabeta T cells and CD19 B cells.

This sample comprised PBMCs, mostly from graft donor cells, obtained 360 days after TCRalphabeta/CD19-depleted stem cell transplant. The origin of the receptors is a boy in the first two years of life who had a stem cell transplant for SCID, so the T cells may come from the graft donor.

The CDR3 loop reads CASGLNTGLPGQETQYF. CDR3 coding DNA: TGTGCTAGTGGGCTGAACACAGGACTGCCCGGTCAAGAGACCCAGTACTTC. The genes are TRBV12-5 and TRBJ2-5, with D perhaps matching TRBD1 or TRBD2 (5 bases each). With 6 bases removed from V and 2 bases from J, the gap between germline ends came to 22 bases. There are 17 residues in the CDR3. Germline V lookup: CDR1 LGHNT, CDR2 FRNRAP. The full variable domain, in which reference TRBV12-5 and TRBJ2-5 provide the parts outside the CDR3, is DARVTQTPRHKVTEMGQEVTMRCQPILGHNTVFWYRQTMMQGLELLAYFRNRAPLDDSGMPKDRFSAEMPDATLATLKIQPSEPRDSAVYFCASGLNTGLPGQETQYFGPGTRLLVL.

This clonotype has more than one count but fewer than ten. The J gene is TRBJ2-1, the V gene TRBV20-1, with 7 nucleotides matching TRBD2. Trimming at V came to 0 bases and at J to 3 bases, leaving 11 bases not matched to a gene. CDR1 and CDR2 (germline): DFQATT, SNEGSKA (reference sequence). The CDR3 runs 17 residues. CDR3 sequence (DNA): TGCAGTGCTAGAGATCAAACCCGGACTAGGTTCTACAATGAGCAGTTCTTC. This gives the protein CSARDQTRTRFYNEQFF.

The chain couples TRBV3-1 to TRBJ2-4; D is uncertain. From germline, CDR1 is LGHDT and CDR2 YNNKEL (reference sequence). The CDR3 runs to 14 residues. V lost 4 bases and J lost 6, with 13 bases in between. The CDR3 loop is CASSPRPALNIQYF. CDR3 nucleotides: TGTGCCAGCAGCCCACGACCTGCTTTAAACATTCAGTACTTC.

This clonotype was seen a few times. CDR3 nucleotides: TGTGCCACCAGTGATTCGCCGGACAGGGTTGGGGCAGATACGCAGTATTTT. Protein sequence: CATSDSPDRVGADTQYF. The genes are TRBV24-1 and TRBJ2-3, with TRBD1 matching 8 bases. CDR1 and CDR2 (germline): KGHDR, SFDVKD. The V and J ends lost 2 bases and 4 bases, in that order; junction bases with no gene match: 10. This CDR3 spans 17 amino acids.

The CDR3 reads CASSSPGLGNTIYF. CDR3 sequence (DNA): TGTGCCAGCAGCTCGCCCGGGCTCGGAAACACCATATATTTT. The chain links TRBV7-9 to TRBJ1-3; D is unclear. CDR3 size: 14 residues. The V end was cut by 4 bases, the J end by 4 bases, with 11 bases between. Per germline, CDR1 SEHNR and CDR2 FQNEAQ (reference sequence).

This clonotype was picked up a small number of times. The V and J genes are TRBV20-1 and TRBJ2-5; no clear D. With 6 bases removed from V and 2 bases from J, the gap between germline ends came to 7 bases. Germline V gene sequence: CDR1 DFQATT, CDR2 SNEGSKA (reference sequence). The CDR3 consists of 11 residues. The CDR3 nucleotides are TGCAGTGCCACGGCTCAAGAGACCCAGTACTTC. As protein: CSATAQETQYF.

This clonotype was counted between two and nine times. V usage is TRBV28 and J usage is TRBJ2-5; tentatively, D is TRBD2 (6 bases). Trimming took 6 bases from V and 7 from J, leaving 24 bases between them. Germline CDR1 is MDHEN and CDR2 is SYDVKM. The CDR3 sequence is 16 residues long. Here the CDR3 DNA reads TGTGCCAGCAGCCAACCAGAGACTACAGGAGCGGGGACCCAGTACTTC. Amino acid sequence: CASSQPETTGAGTQYF.

The V and J genes are TRBV5-1 and TRBJ2-7, with D possibly TRBD2 on 5 matching bases. The germline V gene encodes CDR1 SGHRS and CDR2 YFSETQ. The ends were cut back, 5 bases at V and 4 bases at J, with 10 bases in the middle. This CDR3 region has 12 residues. The CDR3 DNA reads as TGCGCCAGCAGAGCGGACGGATACGAGCAGTACTTC. It is translated as CASRADGYEQYF.